This T cell receptor beta chain is drawn from a study of blood T cell repertoires in COVID-19. As for the study in general: Acute and convalescent COVID-19 specimens originated in the United States, Italy and Spain. T cells, B-cell-depleted T cells, or PBMCs supplied cDNA or gDNA.

Trimming took off 4 bases at V and 2 bases at J, with 11 bases between the two ends. The CDR3 runs to 14 residues. Germline CDR1 is SGDLS and CDR2 is YYNGEE. Study processing details: Amplified reference gene primers provided the basis for estimating nucleated cell counts. Here immunoSEQ multiplex PCR was the method, and the copy in TCRdb shows in-frame clones only, minus some. The DNA was the basis for D and trimming; V, J and clone size are from that table. The data contain approximately 45,000 clones, about 86% of them seen just once; the ten biggest clones take up more than 5%. The chain uses TRBV9 and TRBJ2-3, with a weak D call TRBD1 (6 bases). Sequenced material: peripheral blood. The sequence was collected from a man between 35 and 55 years old with active COVID-19. The CDR3 DNA reads TGTGCCAGCAGCCCCGAGGGGGACACAGATACGCAGTATTTT. This gives the protein CASSPEGDTDTQYF.